A selection of T cell receptor beta chains follows, all from one sample in a study of cytomegalovirus exposure and HLA in healthy donors. Sequencing used immunoSEQ multiplex PCR; TCRdb keeps in-frame clones, though not all of them. The sample carries roughly 150,000 clones, roughly 85% recorded once. The sequencing input was PBMCs. Source of these receptors: a male donor in good health and CMV-seronegative. The CDR3 runs from the conserved cysteine through the conserved F or W. The D gene is left open where the match is weak. Clone size is stated in some rows and not others, as once, few, many or a class when expanded.

DNA: TGTGCCAGCAGTGAGCGGCTTAACACTGAAGCTTTCTTT
CDR3: CASSERLNTEAFF
V: TRBV25-1
J: TRBJ1-1
size: NA
D: NA

DNA: TGTGCCACCAGCGGAACCTCGGGACAGGTGGGCTATGGCTACACCTTC
CDR3: CATSGTSGQVGYGYTF
V: TRBV15
J: TRBJ1-2
size: NA
D: TRBD1

DNA: TGTGCCAGCAGCTTACTAGCGGGGGTGGTCACAGATACGCAGTATTTT
CDR3: CASSLLAGVVTDTQYF
V: TRBV7-2
J: TRBJ2-3
size: NA
D: TRBD2

DNA: TGTGCCAGCAGTGACTTGTCCGTCAGTGAAAAACTGTTTTTT
CDR3: CASSDLSVSEKLFF
V: TRBV6-4
J: TRBJ1-4
size: NA
D: NA

DNA: TGTGCCAGCTCACCACCGGCCCCGACAGGGGACTATGGCTACACCTTC
CDR3: CASSPPAPTGDYGYTF
V: TRBV18
J: TRBJ1-2
size: NA
D: TRBD1

DNA: TGTGCCAGCAGCTTAGGACAGGGGATTAACTATGGCTACACCTTC
CDR3: CASSLGQGINYGYTF
V: TRBV11-2
J: TRBJ1-2
size: NA
D: TRBD1

DNA: TGTGCCAGCAGCGGCGACAGGACCCCGCTGTCGAGTGAGCAGTACTTC
CDR3: CASSGDRTPLSSEQYF
V: TRBV5-6
J: TRBJ2-5
size: NA
D: NA

DNA: TGTGCCAGCAGGGAGGGGACCCAGTACTTC
CDR3: CASREGTQYF
V: TRBV2
J: TRBJ2-5
size: NA
D: NA

DNA: TGTGCCAGCTCCGGCGGGACAGGGGGCACTGAAGCTTTCTTT
CDR3: CASSGGTGGTEAFF
V: TRBV18
J: TRBJ1-1
size: NA
D: TRBD1

DNA: TGCAGCGTTGGAGGGGGCTCGAACGCCGGGGAGCTGTTTTTT
CDR3: CSVGGGSNAGELFF
V: TRBV29-1
J: TRBJ2-2
size: NA
D: TRBD1

DNA: TGCGCCAGCAGCTTGTCCCAGCAGGGGAGTGCAGATACGCAGTATTTT
CDR3: CASSLSQQGSADTQYF
V: TRBV5-1
J: TRBJ2-3
size: NA
D: NA

DNA: TGTGCCAGCAGCTCAACGACAGGGGGTGGCTACGAGCAGTACTTC
CDR3: CASSSTTGGGYEQYF
V: TRBV7-8
J: TRBJ2-7
size: NA
D: TRBD1

DNA: TGTGCCAGCAGCCCCTATGTTAGAGACACTGAAGCTTTCTTT
CDR3: CASSPYVRDTEAFF
V: TRBV7-3
J: TRBJ1-1
size: NA
D: NA

DNA: TGTGCCAGAAGCTTCGACATGAGCTCCTACAATGAGCAGTTCTTC
CDR3: CARSFDMSSYNEQFF
V: TRBV5-3
J: TRBJ2-1
size: NA
D: NA

DNA: TGTGCCAGCAGCGGCCGGGGAGGGGTGAGTTCTTTGGAGACCCAGTACTTC
CDR3: CASSGRGGVSSLETQYF
V: TRBV9
J: TRBJ2-5
size: NA
D: TRBD2

DNA: TGTGCCAGCAGCTCAGGGGGGAGCGGGGAGCTGTTTTTT
CDR3: CASSSGGSGELFF
V: TRBV5-5
J: TRBJ2-2
size: NA
D: NA

DNA: TGTGCCATCAGTGAGTCGCAGGGAAAGGTCGGCAAAAACATTCAGTACTTC
CDR3: CAISESQGKVGKNIQYF
V: TRBV10-3
J: TRBJ2-4
size: NA
D: NA

DNA: TGTGCCAGCAGTTACCACACAGGGAATGGCTACACCTTC
CDR3: CASSYHTGNGYTF
V: TRBV6-5
J: TRBJ1-2
size: NA
D: NA

DNA: TGTGCCAGCAGCTTTCGGGGGGACAGGGCCCACGAGCAGTACTTC
CDR3: CASSFRGDRAHEQYF
V: TRBV11-3
J: TRBJ2-7
size: NA
D: TRBD1

DNA: TGTGCCAGCAGCTTGGAGGGACAGACCCCCATGATTAATTCACCCCTCCACTTT
CDR3: CASSLEGQTPMINSPLHF
V: TRBV5-6
J: TRBJ1-6
size: NA
D: TRBD1

DNA: TGTGCCTGGAGTTACGGGACTAGCGGGATGAAGCAGTTCTTC
CDR3: CAWSYGTSGMKQFF
V: TRBV30
J: TRBJ2-1
size: NA
D: TRBD2

DNA: TGTGCCTGGAGCCAGGGGGGAGGTAACTATGGCTACACCTTC
CDR3: CAWSQGGGNYGYTF
V: TRBV30
J: TRBJ1-2
size: few
D: TRBD1

DNA: TGTGCCAGCAGTGAGCCATCAGGGACAGATATCAACTATGGCTACACCTTC
CDR3: CASSEPSGTDINYGYTF
V: TRBV2
J: TRBJ1-2
size: NA
D: TRBD1

DNA: TGTGCCAGCAGCTTAGGGGGGGGAAAGACCTACAATGAGCAGTTCTTC
CDR3: CASSLGGGKTYNEQFF
V: TRBV7-2
J: TRBJ2-1
size: NA
D: TRBD2

DNA: TGTGCCAGCAGTTTCCCCCCAGGGGGCACAGGACTGAAGCCCCAGCATTTT
CDR3: CASSFPPGGTGLKPQHF
V: TRBV28
J: TRBJ1-5
size: NA
D: TRBD1

DNA: TGCGCCAGCAGCTTGGCCGGACAGTATAATCAGCCCCAGCATTTT
CDR3: CASSLAGQYNQPQHF
V: TRBV5-1
J: TRBJ1-5
size: NA
D: NA

DNA: TGTGCCAGCAGCGCCGCTGGACGGGGAGCCTACGAGCAGTACTTC
CDR3: CASSAAGRGAYEQYF
V: TRBV9
J: TRBJ2-7
size: NA
D: NA

DNA: TGTGCCAGCAGTGAAGGGGGCAGCATGAACACTGAAGCTTTCTTT
CDR3: CASSEGGSMNTEAFF
V: TRBV2
J: TRBJ1-1
size: NA
D: NA

DNA: TGCGCCAGCAGCTTGGGTTTAACAGCAAACTATGGCTACACCTTC
CDR3: CASSLGLTANYGYTF
V: TRBV5-1
J: TRBJ1-2
size: NA
D: NA

DNA: TGTGCCAGCAGCCGAGAGGCTAGCGGGGGGCCTTACACCGGGGAGCTGTTTTTT
CDR3: CASSREASGGPYTGELFF
V: TRBV5-6
J: TRBJ2-2
size: NA
D: TRBD2

DNA: TGTTCCAGCAGCTTATTTGTTTCAGCCTACGAGCAGTACTTC
CDR3: CSSSLFVSAYEQYF
V: TRBV7-9
J: TRBJ2-7
size: NA
D: NA

DNA: TGTGCCAGCAGCCAGACAAGAACCCAAGAGACCCAGTACTTC
CDR3: CASSQTRTQETQYF
V: TRBV7-6
J: TRBJ2-5
size: NA
D: NA

DNA: TGTGCCAGCACATGGTCTAGCGGGGCCGGGGGTGAGCAGTTCTTC
CDR3: CASTWSSGAGGEQFF
V: TRBV6-5
J: TRBJ2-1
size: NA
D: TRBD2

DNA: TGTGCCAGCAGTTTCCGGACAGGGAGTGCAACTAATGAAAAACTGTTTTTT
CDR3: CASSFRTGSATNEKLFF
V: TRBV27
J: TRBJ1-4
size: NA
D: TRBD1

DNA: TGTGCCAGCAGCAGATACAGGGGTGGGGAGCAGTACTTC
CDR3: CASSRYRGGEQYF
V: TRBV27
J: TRBJ2-7
size: once
D: TRBD1

DNA: TGTTCCAGCAGCTCCGCGTGGGTTGCGGCCACTGGGGGCTCCGAGCAGTACTTC
CDR3: CSSSSAWVAATGGSEQYF
V: TRBV7-9
J: TRBJ2-7
size: NA
D: NA

DNA: TGTGCCAGCAGTAACAGGGGAGGGAACACCGGGGAGCTGTTTTTT
CDR3: CASSNRGGNTGELFF
V: TRBV7-9
J: TRBJ2-2
size: NA
D: NA

DNA: TGTGCCAGCAGCCCGACCGGGACAGGTACCTACGAGCAGTACTTC
CDR3: CASSPTGTGTYEQYF
V: TRBV7-7
J: TRBJ2-7
size: NA
D: TRBD1

DNA: TGTGCCAGCAGCTTAAAACGGACGGGGGGCCCAGGCCCAAATACGCAGTATTTT
CDR3: CASSLKRTGGPGPNTQYF
V: TRBV7-2
J: TRBJ2-3
size: NA
D: NA

DNA: TGTGCCAGCAGTTACTCCGCAACTAATGAAAAACTGTTTTTT
CDR3: CASSYSATNEKLFF
V: TRBV6-5
J: TRBJ1-4
size: NA
D: NA

DNA: TGTGCCAGCAGCGTAGTGGGGGACAGGTCCACCGGGGAGCTGTTTTTT
CDR3: CASSVVGDRSTGELFF
V: TRBV9
J: TRBJ2-2
size: NA
D: TRBD1

DNA: TGTGCCAGCACCCCCGTGACTAGCGGGCAGAAGGTGAATGAGCAGTTCTTC
CDR3: CASTPVTSGQKVNEQFF
V: TRBV11-1
J: TRBJ2-1
size: NA
D: TRBD2

DNA: TGTGCCAGCAGCTTAACTGGCGGGGCTAGCACAGATACGCAGTATTTT
CDR3: CASSLTGGASTDTQYF
V: TRBV7-2
J: TRBJ2-3
size: NA
D: NA

DNA: TGCGCCAGCAGCCAGGATACAGGTGGATCTAACTATGGCTACACCTTC
CDR3: CASSQDTGGSNYGYTF
V: TRBV4-3
J: TRBJ1-2
size: NA
D: NA

DNA: TGTGCCAGCAGCCTTCGACAGAGCACAGATACGCAGTATTTT
CDR3: CASSLRQSTDTQYF
V: TRBV14
J: TRBJ2-3
size: NA
D: NA

DNA: TGTGCCACAGGGGACGGCAATCAGCCCCAGCATTTT
CDR3: CATGDGNQPQHF
V: TRBV9
J: TRBJ1-5
size: NA
D: NA

DNA: TGTTCCAGCAGCTTAGCGGCAGGGAGGGTCACTGAAGCTTTCTTT
CDR3: CSSSLAAGRVTEAFF
V: TRBV7-9
J: TRBJ1-1
size: NA
D: NA

DNA: TGTGCCAGTAGTATAGTCGTGGGCAATAGCAATCAGCCCCAGCATTTT
CDR3: CASSIVVGNSNQPQHF
V: TRBV19
J: TRBJ1-5
size: NA
D: NA

DNA: TGTGCCAGCAGTGGGCAACAGGGACCTGAAGCTTTCTTT
CDR3: CASSGQQGPEAFF
V: TRBV27
J: TRBJ1-1
size: NA
D: NA

DNA: TGTGCCAGTAGTACCGGACAGGGAGAGGAGACCCAGTACTTC
CDR3: CASSTGQGEETQYF
V: TRBV19
J: TRBJ2-5
size: NA
D: TRBD1

DNA: TGTGCCAGCAGCTTAGCGGGGGGTTACGAGACCCAGTACTTC
CDR3: CASSLAGGYETQYF
V: TRBV5-4
J: TRBJ2-5
size: NA
D: TRBD2